This paragraph reports one TCR beta chain. Its cognate antigen is unknown. These data originate in a study of shared clonotypes between healthy human individuals. CD45RA+ naive and CD45RA-negative memory subsets were separated from CD4+ cells. Here immunoSEQ multiplex PCR was the method, and the copy in TCRdb shows in-frame clones only, minus some. This table has about 1 million clones, about 70% appearing once. General study results and limits: About 5.2% was the fraction of naive CD4 clonotypes found shared across several donors. A reduction in generation probabilities was seen for non-shared clonotypes relative to those shared by all four donors. Only blood underwent sampling, and tissue repertoires likely differ.

The V gene lost 2 bases and the J gene lost 0 bases, with 20 bases spanning the gap. Germline assignment: CDR1 SGHVS and CDR2 FQNEAQ. CDR3 length: 19 amino acids. The chain combines TRBV7-8 with TRBJ2-4; D is possibly TRBD1 (5 bases). This receptor was taken from a man aged 18 to 30 in good health. What was sequenced was memory CD4+ T cells sorted from blood. Subset denoted: CD45RA-negative fraction. CDR3 loop: CASSLKGNTLTQAKNIQYF. Here the CDR3 DNA reads TGTGCCAGCAGCTTAAAGGGGAATACCCTAACTCAAGCCAAAAACATTCAGTACTTC.